This T cell receptor beta chain was captured by sequencing in a study of shared clonotypes between healthy human individuals. At the level of the study: Per donor, CD8 memory used one plate, CD8 naive used two, CD4 memory used three and CD4 naive used three.

The CDR3 length is 14 residues. Germline values: CDR1 SGHTA, CDR2 FQGNSA. After removal of 0 bases from V and 2 bases from J, the junction contained 1 base not matched to a gene. The data were produced by immunoSEQ multiplex PCR, yet TCRdb's version contains in-frame clones alone and is incomplete. The sample holds about 1.1 million clones, 75% to 85% seen once. Of note for this clone: Other DNA sequences in the same sample also yield this CDR3.

This sequence originates from a man aged 18 to 35 in good health. Some clones in this sample may be carry-over from other donors' samples. The V call is TRBV7-2, the J call TRBJ2-7; 7 bases align to TRBD2. Source material: memory CD4+ T cells from PBMCs. Indicated subset: CD45RA-negative fraction. In DNA, the CDR3 is TGTGCCAGCAGCTTAGCCGCGGGGGCCTACGAGCAGTACTTC. Translating it yields CASSLAAGAYEQYF.